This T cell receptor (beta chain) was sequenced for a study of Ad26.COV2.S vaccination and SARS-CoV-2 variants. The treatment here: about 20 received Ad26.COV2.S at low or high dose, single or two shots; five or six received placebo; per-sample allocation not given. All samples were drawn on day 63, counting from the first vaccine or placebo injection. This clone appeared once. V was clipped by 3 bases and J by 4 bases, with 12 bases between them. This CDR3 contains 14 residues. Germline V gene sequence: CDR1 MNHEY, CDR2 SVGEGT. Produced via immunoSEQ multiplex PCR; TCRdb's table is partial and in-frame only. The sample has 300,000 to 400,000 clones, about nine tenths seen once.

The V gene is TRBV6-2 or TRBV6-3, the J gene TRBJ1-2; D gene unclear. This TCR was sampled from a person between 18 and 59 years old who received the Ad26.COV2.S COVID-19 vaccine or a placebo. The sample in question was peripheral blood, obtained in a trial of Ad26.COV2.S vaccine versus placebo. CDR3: CASSYTGPIYGYTF. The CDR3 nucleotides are TGTGCCAGCAGTTATACCGGGCCGATCTATGGCTACACCTTC.